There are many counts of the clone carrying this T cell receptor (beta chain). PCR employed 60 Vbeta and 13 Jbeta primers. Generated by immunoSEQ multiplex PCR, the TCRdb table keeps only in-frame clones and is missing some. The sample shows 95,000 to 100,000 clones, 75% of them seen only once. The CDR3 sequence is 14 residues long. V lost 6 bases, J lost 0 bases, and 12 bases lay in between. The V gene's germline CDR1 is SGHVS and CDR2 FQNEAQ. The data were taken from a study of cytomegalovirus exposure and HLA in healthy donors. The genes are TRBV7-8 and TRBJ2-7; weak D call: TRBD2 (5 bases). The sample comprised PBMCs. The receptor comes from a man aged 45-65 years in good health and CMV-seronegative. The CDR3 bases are TGTGCCAGCAGTTGGATGGGGAGCTCCTACGAGCAGTACTTC. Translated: CASSWMGSSYEQYF.